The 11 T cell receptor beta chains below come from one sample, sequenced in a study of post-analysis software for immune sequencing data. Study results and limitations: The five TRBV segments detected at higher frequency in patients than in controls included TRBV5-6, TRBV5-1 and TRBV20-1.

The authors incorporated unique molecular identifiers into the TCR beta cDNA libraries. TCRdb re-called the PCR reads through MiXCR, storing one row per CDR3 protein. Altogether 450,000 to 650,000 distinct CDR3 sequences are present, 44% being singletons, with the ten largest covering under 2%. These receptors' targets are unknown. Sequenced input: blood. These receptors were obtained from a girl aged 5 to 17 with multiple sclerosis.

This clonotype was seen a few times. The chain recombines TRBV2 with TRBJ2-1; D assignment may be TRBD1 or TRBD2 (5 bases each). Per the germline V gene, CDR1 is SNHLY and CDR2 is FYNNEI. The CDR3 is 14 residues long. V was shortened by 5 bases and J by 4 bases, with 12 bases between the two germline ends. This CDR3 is CASSLGTVYNEQFF. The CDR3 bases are TGTGCCAGCAGTTTAGGGACGGTGTACAATGAGCAGTTCTTC.

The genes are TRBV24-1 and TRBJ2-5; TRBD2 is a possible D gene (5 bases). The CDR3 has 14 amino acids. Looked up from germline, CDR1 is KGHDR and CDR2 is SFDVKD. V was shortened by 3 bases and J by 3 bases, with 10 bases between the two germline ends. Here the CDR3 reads CATSDVLAKETQYF. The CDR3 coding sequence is TGTGCCACCAGTGATGTGTTAGCGAAAGAGACCCAGTACTTC.

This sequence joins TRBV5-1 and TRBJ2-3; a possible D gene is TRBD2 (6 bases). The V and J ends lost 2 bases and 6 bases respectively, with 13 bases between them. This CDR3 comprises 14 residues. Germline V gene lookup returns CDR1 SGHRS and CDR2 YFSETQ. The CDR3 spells CASSLEVGGDTQYF. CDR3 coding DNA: TGCGCCAGCAGCTTAGAGGTCGGGGGTGATACGCAGTATTTT.

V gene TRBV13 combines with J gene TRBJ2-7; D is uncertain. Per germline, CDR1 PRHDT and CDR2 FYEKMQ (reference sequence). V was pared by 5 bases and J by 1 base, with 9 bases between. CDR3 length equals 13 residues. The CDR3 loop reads CASSNHRSYEQYF. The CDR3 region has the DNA TGTGCCAGCAGCAACCACCGGTCCTACGAGCAGTACTTC.

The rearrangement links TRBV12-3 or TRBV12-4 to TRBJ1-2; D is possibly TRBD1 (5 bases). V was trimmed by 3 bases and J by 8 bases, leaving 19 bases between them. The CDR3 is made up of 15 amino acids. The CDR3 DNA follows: TGTGCCAGCAGTTTGGGGCAGGGAGGCGCTCAGGGCTACACCTTC. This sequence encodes CASSLGQGGAQGYTF.

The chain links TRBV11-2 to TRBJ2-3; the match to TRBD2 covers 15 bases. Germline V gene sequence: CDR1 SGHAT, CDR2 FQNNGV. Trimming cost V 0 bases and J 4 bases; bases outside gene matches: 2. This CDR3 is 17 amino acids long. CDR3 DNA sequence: TGTGCCAGCAGCTTAGAGTGGACTAGCGGGAGGGCAGATACGCAGTATTTT. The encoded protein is CASSLEWTSGRADTQYF.

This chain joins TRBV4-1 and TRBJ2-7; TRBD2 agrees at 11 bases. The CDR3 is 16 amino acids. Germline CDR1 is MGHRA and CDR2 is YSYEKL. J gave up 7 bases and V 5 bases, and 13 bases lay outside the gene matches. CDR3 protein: CASSSSLAGGPEEQYF. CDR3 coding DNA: TGCGCCAGCAGCTCCTCCTTAGCGGGAGGGCCTGAGGAGCAGTACTTC.

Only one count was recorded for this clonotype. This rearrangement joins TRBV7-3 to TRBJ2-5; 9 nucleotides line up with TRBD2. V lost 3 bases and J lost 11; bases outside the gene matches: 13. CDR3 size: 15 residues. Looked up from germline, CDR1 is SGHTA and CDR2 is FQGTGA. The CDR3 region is CASSLAGGDYNEQYF. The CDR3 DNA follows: TGTGCCAGCAGCTTGGCGGGGGGGGATTACAATGAGCAGTACTTC.

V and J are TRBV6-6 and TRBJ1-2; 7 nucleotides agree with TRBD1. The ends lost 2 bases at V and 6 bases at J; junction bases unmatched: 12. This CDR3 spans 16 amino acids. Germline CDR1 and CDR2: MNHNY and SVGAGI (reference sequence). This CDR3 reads CASSYQDREGIDGYTF. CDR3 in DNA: TGTGCCAGCAGTTACCAAGACAGGGAAGGGATAGATGGCTACACCTTC.

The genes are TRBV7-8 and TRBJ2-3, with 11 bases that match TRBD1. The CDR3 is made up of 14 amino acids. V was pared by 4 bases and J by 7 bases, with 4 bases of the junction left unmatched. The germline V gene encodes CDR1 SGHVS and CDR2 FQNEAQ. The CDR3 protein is CASSSGQGGHTQYF. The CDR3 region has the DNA TGTGCCAGCAGCTCGGGACAGGGGGGACATACGCAGTATTTT.

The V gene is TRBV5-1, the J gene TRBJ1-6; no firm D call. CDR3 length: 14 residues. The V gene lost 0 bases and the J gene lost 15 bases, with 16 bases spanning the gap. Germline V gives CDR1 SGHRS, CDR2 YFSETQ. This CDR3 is CASSLEGWEVHLHF. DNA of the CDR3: TGCGCCAGCAGCTTGGAAGGGTGGGAAGTCCACCTCCACTTT.